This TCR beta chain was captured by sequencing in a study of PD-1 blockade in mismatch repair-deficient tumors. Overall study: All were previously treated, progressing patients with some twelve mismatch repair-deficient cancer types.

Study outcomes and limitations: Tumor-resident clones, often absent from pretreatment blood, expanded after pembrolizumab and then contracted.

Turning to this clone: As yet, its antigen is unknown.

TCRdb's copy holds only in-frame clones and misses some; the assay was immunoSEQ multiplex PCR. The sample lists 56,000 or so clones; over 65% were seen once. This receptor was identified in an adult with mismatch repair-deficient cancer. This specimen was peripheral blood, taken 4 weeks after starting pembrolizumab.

The CDR3 DNA reads TGTGCCAGCAGCCCCTCTAGGCTGGCCTACAATGAGCAGTTCTTC. It specifies CASSPSRLAYNEQFF. The chain links TRBV2 to TRBJ2-1; D is undetermined. Trimming removed 6 bases at V and 2 bases at J, with 14 bases between. In germline, CDR1 is SNHLY, CDR2 FYNNEI. The CDR3 is 15 residues long.